This T cell receptor (beta chain) was captured in a study of T cells after yellow fever vaccination (dated by TCRdb to about 2019). A note on the overall study: The SMART-Seq v4 Ultra Low Input RNA kit was used to prepare libraries from fractions with low cell numbers. To follow T-cell clones before and after primary and booster YFV17D yellow fever vaccination, bulk TCR alpha and beta repertoires were sequenced over time. Two healthy male donors, one aged 18 to 30 and one aged 30 to 40 years, made up the cohort. Blood samples were taken at several timepoints before and after primary and secondary immunization, and bulk PBMC replicates and cell subsets were isolated.

Results and caveats for the whole study, not just this receptor: Only a couple of donors were included in the study, so the extent to which the findings can be generalized is limited. A small share of clonotypes occurred in both CD4 and CD8 compartments, likely arising from convergent recombination. The secondary T-cell response was weaker than the primary response but faster, peaking on day 5 instead of day 15. Computational filtering was required because FACS-sorted repertoires could contain abundant contaminating clonotypes from the bulk population. Most clones expanded after primary vaccination were re-detected after the booster (96% of CD4 and around nine tenths of CD8), suggesting broad memory maintenance.

CDR1 is given as MNHEY and CDR2 as SMNVEV, both from the germline V gene (reference sequence). The germline ends are 9 bases apart after V is trimmed by 3 bases and J by 0 bases. From the cysteine through the phenylalanine, the CDR3 covers 15 amino acids. Only the CDR3 region is kept as DNA, spanning 45 bases read in frame from base 1. TCR cDNA was made using 5'RACE template switching, a step that added a universal primer site and unique molecular identifiers. cDNA synthesis was primed from both the TCR alpha and TCR beta constant segments. Library amplification used two PCR steps, and the second PCR step added sample barcodes and sequencing adapters. Sequencing of the libraries was done on either Illumina HiSeq 2500 (2x100 bp) or NovaSeq (2x150 bp). From the authors' description of their analysis: Demultiplexing of reads and collapsing into UMI consensus sequences were performed with MIGEC, and V(D)J alignment was carried out with MiXCR. Vaccine-responding clonotypes were identified with edgeR using replicate PBMC samples, with FDR below 0.01 and a log2 fold change above 5 up to day 15 being required. CD4 or CD8 identity was assigned to each bulk clonotype according to whether the clonotype was present at higher abundance in the sequenced CD4 repertoire or the sequenced CD8 repertoire. TCRdb applied fastp at Q25 and MiXCR to the public reads, then kept only in-frame beta chains. Under each unique CDR3 protein, matching rows form one entry showing the most common genes and DNA. TCRdb's processing, not the authors' own work, is the source of the V and J calls. The sample profile shows around 350,000 distinct CDR3 sequences; roughly 10% of them were found once. Of the sample, around 20% falls within the top ten clones.

The treatment or condition tag for this specimen amounts to: live attenuated yellow fever vaccine strain. At each blood-draw timepoint, two biological replicates of bulk PBMCs were collected. A standard Ficoll-Paque protocol was used to isolate PBMCs from peripheral blood. TriZol was used to extract RNA from bulk PBMCs, CD4 and CD8 fractions, and dextramer-positive and dextramer-negative fractions. This clonotype was observed a handful of times. There is no known antigen for this receptor. Base qualities are not at hand, and no much larger clone is one base apart. This sequence uses TRBV27 and TRBJ2-1, with a tentative D gene TRBD2 over 6 matching bases. The sequence came from a man between 18 and 35 years old who received the YFV17D yellow fever vaccine. The material sequenced was PBMCs, taken on the day of the first yellow fever vaccination. Here is the DNA: TGTGCCAGCAGTTTCCTCGGGGGCTCCTACAATGAGCAGTTCTTC. This codes for CASSFLGGSYNEQFF.